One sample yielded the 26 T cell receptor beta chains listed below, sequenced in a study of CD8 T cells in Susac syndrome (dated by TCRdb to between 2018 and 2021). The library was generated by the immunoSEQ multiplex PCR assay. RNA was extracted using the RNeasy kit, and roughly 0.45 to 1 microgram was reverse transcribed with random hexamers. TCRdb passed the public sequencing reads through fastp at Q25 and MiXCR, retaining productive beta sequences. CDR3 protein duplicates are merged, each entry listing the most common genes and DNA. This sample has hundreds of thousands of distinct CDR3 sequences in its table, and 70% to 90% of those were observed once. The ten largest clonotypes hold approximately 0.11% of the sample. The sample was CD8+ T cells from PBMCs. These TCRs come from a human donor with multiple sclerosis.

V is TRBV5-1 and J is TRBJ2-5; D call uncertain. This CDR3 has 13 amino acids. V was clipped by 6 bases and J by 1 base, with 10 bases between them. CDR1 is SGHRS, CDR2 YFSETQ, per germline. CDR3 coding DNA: TGCGCCAGCACTGCATCCGCCCAAGAGACCCAGTACTTC. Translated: CASTASAQETQYF.

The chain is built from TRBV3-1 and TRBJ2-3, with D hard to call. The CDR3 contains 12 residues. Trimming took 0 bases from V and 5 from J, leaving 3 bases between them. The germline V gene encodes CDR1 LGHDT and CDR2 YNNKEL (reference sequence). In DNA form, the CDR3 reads TGTGCCAGCAGCCAAGAATTAGATACGCAGTATTTT. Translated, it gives CASSQELDTQYF.

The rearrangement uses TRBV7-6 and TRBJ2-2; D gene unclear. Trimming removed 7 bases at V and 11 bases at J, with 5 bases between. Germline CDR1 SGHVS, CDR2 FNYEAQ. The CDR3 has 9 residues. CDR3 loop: CASMTELFF. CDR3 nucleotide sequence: TGTGCCAGCATGACAGAGCTGTTTTTT.

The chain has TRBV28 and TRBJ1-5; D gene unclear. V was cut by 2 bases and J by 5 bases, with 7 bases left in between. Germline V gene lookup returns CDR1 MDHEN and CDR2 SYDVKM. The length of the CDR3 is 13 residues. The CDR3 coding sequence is TGTGCCAGCAGTTTACCTGCCTATCAGCCCCAGCATTTT. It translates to CASSLPAYQPQHF.

CDR3 DNA: TGTGCCAGCAGTGAAAGGTCCCTCTCGGCTGAAGCTTTCTTT. This encodes CASSERSLSAEAFF. This sequence joins TRBV6-1 and TRBJ1-1, with D hard to call. The CDR3 has 14 residues. Germline CDR1 and CDR2: MNHNS and SASEGT. Trimming stripped 2 bases from V and 6 bases from J, with 13 bases between.

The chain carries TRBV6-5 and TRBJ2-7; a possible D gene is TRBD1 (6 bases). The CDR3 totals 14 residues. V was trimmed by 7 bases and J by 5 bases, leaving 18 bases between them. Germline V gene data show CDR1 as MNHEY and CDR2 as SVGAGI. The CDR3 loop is CASTSRNRVNEQYF. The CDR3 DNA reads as TGTGCCAGCACCTCACGAAACAGGGTGAACGAGCAGTACTTC.

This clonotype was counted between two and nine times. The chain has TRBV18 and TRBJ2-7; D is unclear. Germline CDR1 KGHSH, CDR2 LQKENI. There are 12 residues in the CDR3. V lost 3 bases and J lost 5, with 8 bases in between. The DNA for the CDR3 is TGTGCCAGCTCACCTGTGTTGGACGAGCAGTACTTC. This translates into CASSPVLDEQYF. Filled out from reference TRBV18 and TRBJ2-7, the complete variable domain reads NAGVMQNPRHLVRRRGQEARLRCSPMKGHSHVYWYRQLPEEGLKFMVYLQKENIIDESGMPKERFSAEFPKEGPSILRIQQVVRGDSAAYFCASSPVLDEQYFGPGTRLTVT.

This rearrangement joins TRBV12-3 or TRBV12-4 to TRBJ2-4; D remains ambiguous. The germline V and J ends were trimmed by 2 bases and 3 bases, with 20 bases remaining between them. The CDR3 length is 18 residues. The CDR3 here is CASSLKTDLPHRKNIQYF. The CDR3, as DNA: TGTGCCAGCAGTTTAAAGACCGACTTGCCCCATCGCAAAAACATTCAGTACTTC.

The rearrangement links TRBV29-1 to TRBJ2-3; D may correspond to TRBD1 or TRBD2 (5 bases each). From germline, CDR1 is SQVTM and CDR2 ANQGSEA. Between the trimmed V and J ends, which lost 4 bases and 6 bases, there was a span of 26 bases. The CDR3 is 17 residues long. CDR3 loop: CSVGIPGTRLVRDTQYF. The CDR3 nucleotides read TGCAGCGTTGGTATCCCCGGGACGCGACTCGTACGGGATACGCAGTATTTT.

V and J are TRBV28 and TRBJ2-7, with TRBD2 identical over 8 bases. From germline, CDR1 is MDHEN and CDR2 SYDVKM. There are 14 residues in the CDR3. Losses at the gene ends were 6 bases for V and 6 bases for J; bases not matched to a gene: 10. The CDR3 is CASSQRPGGGEQYF. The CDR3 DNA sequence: TGTGCCAGCAGCCAACGCCCCGGGGGGGGCGAGCAGTACTTC. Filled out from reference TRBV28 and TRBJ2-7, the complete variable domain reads DVKVTQSSRYLVKRTGEKVFLECVQDMDHENMFWYRQDPGLGLRLIYFSYDVKMKEKGDIPEGYSVSREKKERFSLILESASTNQTSMYLCASSQRPGGGEQYFGPGTRLTVT.

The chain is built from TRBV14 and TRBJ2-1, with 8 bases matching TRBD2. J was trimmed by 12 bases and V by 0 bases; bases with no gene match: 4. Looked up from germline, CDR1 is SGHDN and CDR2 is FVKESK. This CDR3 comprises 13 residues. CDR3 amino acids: CASSQDWAGGQFF. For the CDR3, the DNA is TGTGCCAGCAGCCAAGATTGGGCGGGAGGGCAGTTCTTC.

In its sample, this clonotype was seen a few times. This CDR3 reads CASSHGTWEGRQFF. The CDR3 DNA reads TGTGCCAGCAGCCACGGGACATGGGAGGGTAGGCAGTTCTTC. V usage is TRBV6-1 and J usage is TRBJ2-1; possibly TRBD2 for D (7 bases). Trimming took 6 bases from V and 12 from J, leaving 21 bases between them. The V gene's germline CDR1 is MNHNS and CDR2 SASEGT. The CDR3 contains 14 residues.

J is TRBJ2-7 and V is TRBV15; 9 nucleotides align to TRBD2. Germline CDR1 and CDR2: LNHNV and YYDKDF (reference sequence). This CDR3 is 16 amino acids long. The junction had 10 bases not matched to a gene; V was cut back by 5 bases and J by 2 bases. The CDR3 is CATSPRDSGSTYEQYF. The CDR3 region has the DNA TGTGCCACCAGCCCCCGTGATAGCGGGAGCACCTACGAGCAGTACTTC.

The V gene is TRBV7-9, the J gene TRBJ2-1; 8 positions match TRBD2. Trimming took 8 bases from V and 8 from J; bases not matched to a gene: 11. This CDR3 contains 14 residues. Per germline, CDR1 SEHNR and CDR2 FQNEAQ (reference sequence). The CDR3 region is CASGGTRGFDEQFF. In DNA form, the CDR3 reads TGTGCCAGCGGTGGGACTAGAGGTTTCGATGAGCAGTTCTTC.

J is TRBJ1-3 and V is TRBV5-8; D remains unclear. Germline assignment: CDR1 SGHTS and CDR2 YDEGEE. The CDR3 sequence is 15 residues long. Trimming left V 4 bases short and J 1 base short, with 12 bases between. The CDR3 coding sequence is TGTGCCAGCAGCCTCAGCGACACTTCTGGAAACACCATATATTTT. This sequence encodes CASSLSDTSGNTIYF.

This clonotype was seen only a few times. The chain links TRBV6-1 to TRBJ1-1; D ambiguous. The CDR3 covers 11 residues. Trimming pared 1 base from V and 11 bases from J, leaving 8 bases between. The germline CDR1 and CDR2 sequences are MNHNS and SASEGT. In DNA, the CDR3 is TGTGCCAGCAGTGAAGGCCTTTTTGCTTTCTTT. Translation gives CASSEGLFAFF.

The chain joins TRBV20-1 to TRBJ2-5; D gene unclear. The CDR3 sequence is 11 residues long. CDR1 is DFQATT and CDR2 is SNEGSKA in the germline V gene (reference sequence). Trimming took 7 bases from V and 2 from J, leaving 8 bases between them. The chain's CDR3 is CSDGRQETQYF. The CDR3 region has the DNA TGCAGTGACGGAAGACAAGAGACCCAGTACTTC.

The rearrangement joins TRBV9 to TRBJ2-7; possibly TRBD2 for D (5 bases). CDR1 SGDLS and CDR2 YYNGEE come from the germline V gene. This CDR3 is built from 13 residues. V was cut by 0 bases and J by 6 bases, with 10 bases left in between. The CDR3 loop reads CASSVAEESEQYF. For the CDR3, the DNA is TGTGCCAGCAGCGTAGCGGAGGAGTCCGAGCAGTACTTC.

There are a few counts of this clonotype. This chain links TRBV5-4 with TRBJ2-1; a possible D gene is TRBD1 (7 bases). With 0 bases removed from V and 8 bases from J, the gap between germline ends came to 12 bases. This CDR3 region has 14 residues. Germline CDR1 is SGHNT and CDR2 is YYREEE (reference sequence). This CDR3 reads CASSLGRGADEQFF. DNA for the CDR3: TGTGCCAGCAGCTTGGGCAGGGGGGCGGATGAGCAGTTCTTC. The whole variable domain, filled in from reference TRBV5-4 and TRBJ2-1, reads ETGVTQSPTHLIKTRGQQVTLRCSSQSGHNTVSWYQQALGQGPQFIFQYYREEENGRGNFPPRFSGLQFPNYSSELNVNALELDDSALYLCASSLGRGADEQFFGPGTRLTVL.

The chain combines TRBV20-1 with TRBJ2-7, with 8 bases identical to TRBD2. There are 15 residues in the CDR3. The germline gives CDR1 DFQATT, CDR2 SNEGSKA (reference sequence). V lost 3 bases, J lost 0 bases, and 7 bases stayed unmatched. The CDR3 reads CSASPLRGDSYEQYF. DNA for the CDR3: TGCAGTGCTAGCCCCCTGCGGGGGGACTCCTACGAGCAGTACTTC.

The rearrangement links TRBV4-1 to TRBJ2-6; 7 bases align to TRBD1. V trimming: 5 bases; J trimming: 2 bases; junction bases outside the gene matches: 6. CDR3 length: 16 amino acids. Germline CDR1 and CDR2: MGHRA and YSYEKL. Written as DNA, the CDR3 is TGCGCCAGCAGCGGGGGCAGGGGGACTGGGGCCAACGTCCTGACTTTC. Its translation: CASSGGRGTGANVLTF.

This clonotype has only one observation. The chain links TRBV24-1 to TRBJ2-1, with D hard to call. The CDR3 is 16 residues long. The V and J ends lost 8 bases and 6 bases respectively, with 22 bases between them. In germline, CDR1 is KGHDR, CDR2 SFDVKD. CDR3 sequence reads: CATIKRKGWVFNEQFF. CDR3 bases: TGTGCCACCATTAAAAGGAAGGGTTGGGTTTTCAATGAGCAGTTCTTC.

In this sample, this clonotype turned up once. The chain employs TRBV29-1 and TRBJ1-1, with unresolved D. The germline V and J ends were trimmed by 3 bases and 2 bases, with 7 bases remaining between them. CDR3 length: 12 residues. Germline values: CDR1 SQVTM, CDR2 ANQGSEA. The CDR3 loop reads CSVDMGNTEAFF. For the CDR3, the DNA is TGCAGCGTTGATATGGGAAACACTGAAGCTTTCTTT.

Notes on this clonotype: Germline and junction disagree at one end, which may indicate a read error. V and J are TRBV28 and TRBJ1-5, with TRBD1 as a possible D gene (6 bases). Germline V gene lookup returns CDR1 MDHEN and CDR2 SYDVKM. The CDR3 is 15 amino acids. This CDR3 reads CATSLEGESNQPQHF. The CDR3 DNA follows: TGTGCCACCAGTTTAGAGGGGGAAAGCAATCAGCCCCAGCATTTT.

The CDR3 coding sequence is TGTGCCATCACTGGACAGGAGAACTACGAGCAGTACTTC. This sequence encodes CAITGQENYEQYF. This chain connects TRBV10-3 to TRBJ2-7; TRBD1 aligns across 7 bases. Germline V gene lookup returns CDR1 ENHRY and CDR2 SYGVKD. J gave up 3 bases and V 7 bases, and 6 bases lay outside the gene matches. The CDR3 has 13 amino acids.

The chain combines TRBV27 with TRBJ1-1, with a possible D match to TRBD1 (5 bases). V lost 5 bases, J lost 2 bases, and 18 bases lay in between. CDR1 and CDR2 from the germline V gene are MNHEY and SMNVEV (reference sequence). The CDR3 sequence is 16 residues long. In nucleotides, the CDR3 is TGTGCCAGCAGTCCCACGGAGGCCCGGGGCAACACTGAAGCTTTCTTT. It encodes CASSPTEARGNTEAFF.